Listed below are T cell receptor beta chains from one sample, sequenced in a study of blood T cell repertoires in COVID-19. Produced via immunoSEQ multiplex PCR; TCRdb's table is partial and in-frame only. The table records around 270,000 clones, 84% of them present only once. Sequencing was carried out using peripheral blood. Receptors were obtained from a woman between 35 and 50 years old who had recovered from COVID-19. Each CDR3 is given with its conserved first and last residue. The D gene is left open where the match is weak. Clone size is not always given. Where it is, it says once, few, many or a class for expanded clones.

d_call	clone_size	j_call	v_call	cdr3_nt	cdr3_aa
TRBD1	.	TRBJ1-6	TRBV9	TGTGCCAGCAGCGCACGGACAGGGGAGATGGGCCTCCACTTT	CASSARTGEMGLHF
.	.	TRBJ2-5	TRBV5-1	TGCGCCAGCAGCGCGGGACAGAGCAGGGAGACCCAGTACTTC	CASSAGQSRETQYF
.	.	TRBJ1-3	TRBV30	TGTGCCTGGAGTGTGGGAGGGGATGGAAACACCATATATTTT	CAWSVGGDGNTIYF
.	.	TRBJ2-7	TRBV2	TGTGCCAGCATTTCAGGGGTATCCTACGAGCAGTACTTC	CASISGVSYEQYF
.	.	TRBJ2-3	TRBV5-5	TGTGCCAGCAGACGCGGGACAGCGGCTCTGGATACGCAGTATTTT	CASRRGTAALDTQYF
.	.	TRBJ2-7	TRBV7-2	TGTGCCAGCAGCTTGGAGCAGCGCTACGAGCAGTACTTC	CASSLEQRYEQYF
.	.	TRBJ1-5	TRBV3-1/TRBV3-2	TGTGCCAGCAGCCAAGATGGCGTGAGGAATCAGCCCCAGCATTTT	CASSQDGVRNQPQHF
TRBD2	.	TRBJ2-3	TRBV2	TGTGCCAGCACTAAGACTAGCGGTCTAGGCACAGATACGCAGTATTTT	CASTKTSGLGTDTQYF
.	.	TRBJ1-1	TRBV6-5	TGTGCCAGCAGTAGAGGAATGAACACTGAAGCTTTCTTT	CASSRGMNTEAFF
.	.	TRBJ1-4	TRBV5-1	TGCGCCAGCAGCTGGACGGACTTTAATGAAAAACTGTTTTTT	CASSWTDFNEKLFF
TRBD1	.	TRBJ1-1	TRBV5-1	TGCGCCAGCAGCCGTACGACAGGGGCCACTGAAGCTTTCTTT	CASSRTTGATEAFF
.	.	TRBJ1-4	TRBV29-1	TGCAGCGTTGATGGTGACACCGATAATGAAAAACTGTTTTTT	CSVDGDTDNEKLFF
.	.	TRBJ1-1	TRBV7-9	TGTGCCAGCAGCTTAGGAGGAACAACTGAAGCTTTCTTT	CASSLGGTTEAFF
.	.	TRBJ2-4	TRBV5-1	TGCGCCAGCAGCTTGGGGCAGGGTGGCAAAAACATTCAGTACTTC	CASSLGQGGKNIQYF
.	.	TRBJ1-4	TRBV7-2	TGTGCCAGCAGCCTTCTGGGGAGGGCTAATGAAAAACTGTTTTTT	CASSLLGRANEKLFF
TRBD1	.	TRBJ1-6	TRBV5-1	TGCGCCAGCAGCTTTGGAGGGGGCAATTCACCCCTCCACTTT	CASSFGGGNSPLHF
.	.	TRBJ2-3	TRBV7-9	TGTGCCAGCAGCTTAGGGCTGGGGGCGGTTTTCACAGATACGCAGTATTTT	CASSLGLGAVFTDTQYF
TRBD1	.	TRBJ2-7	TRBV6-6	TGTGCCAGCAGGTTAAGACAGGGGCCCTACGAGCAGTACTTC	CASRLRQGPYEQYF
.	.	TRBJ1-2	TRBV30	TGTGCCTGGAGCCAAATTGAGAGGCCCGGAGGGGGCTACACCTTC	CAWSQIERPGGGYTF
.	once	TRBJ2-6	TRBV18	TGTGCCAGCTCTCCAGGGGGGACTGGGGCCAACGTCCTGACTTTC	CASSPGGTGANVLTF
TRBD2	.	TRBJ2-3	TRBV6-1	TGTGCCAGCAGTGATTCTCTAGCGGGGTGGCAGGATACGCAGTATTTT	CASSDSLAGWQDTQYF
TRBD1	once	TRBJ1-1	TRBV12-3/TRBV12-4	TGTGCCAGCAGTCTGACAGGGACCACTGAAGCTTTCTTT	CASSLTGTTEAFF
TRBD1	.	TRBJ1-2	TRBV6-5	TGTGCCAGCAGTTTTGACAGGGGATACGGTGGCTACACCTTC	CASSFDRGYGGYTF